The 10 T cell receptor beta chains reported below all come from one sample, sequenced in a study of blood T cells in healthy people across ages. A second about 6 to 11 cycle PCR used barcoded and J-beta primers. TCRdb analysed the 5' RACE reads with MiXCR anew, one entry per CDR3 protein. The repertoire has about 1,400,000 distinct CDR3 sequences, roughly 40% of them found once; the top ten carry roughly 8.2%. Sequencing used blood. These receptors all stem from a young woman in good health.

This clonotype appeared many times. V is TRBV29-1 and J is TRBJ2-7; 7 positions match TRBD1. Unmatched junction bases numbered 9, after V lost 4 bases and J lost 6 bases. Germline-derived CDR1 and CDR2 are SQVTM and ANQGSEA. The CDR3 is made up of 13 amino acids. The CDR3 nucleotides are TGCAGCGTTGGACAGGGATTCGGTCCCGAGCAGTACTTC. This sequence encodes CSVGQGFGPEQYF.

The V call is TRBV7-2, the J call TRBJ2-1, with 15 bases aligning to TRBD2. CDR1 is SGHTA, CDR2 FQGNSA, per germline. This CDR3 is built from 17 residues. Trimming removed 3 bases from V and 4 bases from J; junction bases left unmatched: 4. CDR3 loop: CASSFGLAGGWYNEQFF. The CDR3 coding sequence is TGTGCCAGCAGCTTTGGACTAGCGGGAGGGTGGTACAATGAGCAGTTCTTC.

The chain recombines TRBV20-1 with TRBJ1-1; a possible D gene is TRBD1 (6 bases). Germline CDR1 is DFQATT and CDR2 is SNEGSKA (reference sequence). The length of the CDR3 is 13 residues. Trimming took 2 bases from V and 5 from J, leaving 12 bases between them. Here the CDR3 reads CSARRGGETEAFF. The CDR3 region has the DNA TGCAGTGCTAGACGGGGGGGCGAGACTGAAGCTTTCTTT.

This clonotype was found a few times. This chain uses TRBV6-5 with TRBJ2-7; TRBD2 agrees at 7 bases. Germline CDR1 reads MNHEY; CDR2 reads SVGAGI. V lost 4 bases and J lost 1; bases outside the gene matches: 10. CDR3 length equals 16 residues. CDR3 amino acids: CASSFGGGLKSYEQYF. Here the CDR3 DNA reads TGTGCCAGCAGTTTCGGCGGGGGTCTAAAGTCCTACGAGCAGTACTTC.

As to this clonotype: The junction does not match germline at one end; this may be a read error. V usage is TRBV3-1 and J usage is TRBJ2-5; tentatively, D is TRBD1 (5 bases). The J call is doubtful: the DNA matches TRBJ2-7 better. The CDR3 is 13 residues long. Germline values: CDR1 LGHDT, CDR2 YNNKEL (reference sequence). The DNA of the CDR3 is TGTACCAGCAGCCAGTTCCAGGGCAACGAGCAGTACTTC. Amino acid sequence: CTSSQFQGNEQYF.

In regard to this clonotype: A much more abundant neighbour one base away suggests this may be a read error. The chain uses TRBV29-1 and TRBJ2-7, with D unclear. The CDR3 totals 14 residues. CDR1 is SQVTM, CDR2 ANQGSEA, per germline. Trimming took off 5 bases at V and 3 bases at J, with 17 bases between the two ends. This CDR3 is CSVRGSEEYYEQYF. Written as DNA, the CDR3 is TGCAGCGTTAGAGGTAGTGAAGAGTACTACGAGCAGTACTTC.

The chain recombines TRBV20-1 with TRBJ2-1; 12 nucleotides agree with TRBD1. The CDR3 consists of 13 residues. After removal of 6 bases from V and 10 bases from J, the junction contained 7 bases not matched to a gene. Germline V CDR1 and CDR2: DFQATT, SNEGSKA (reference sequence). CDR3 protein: CSAPGQGAGEQFF. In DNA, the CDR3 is TGCAGTGCGCCGGGACAGGGGGCTGGGGAGCAGTTCTTC.

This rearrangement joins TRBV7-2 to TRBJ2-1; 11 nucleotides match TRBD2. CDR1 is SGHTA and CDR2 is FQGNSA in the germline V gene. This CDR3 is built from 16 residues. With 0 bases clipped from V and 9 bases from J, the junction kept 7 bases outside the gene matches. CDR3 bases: TGTGCCAGCAGCTTAGCAAGTAGCGGGAGGGTAGGTGAGCAGTTCTTC. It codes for CASSLASSGRVGEQFF.

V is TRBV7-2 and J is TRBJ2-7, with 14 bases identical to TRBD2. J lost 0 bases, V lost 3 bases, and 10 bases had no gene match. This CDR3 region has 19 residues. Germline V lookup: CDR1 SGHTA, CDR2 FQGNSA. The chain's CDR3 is CASSFSWGLAGVGSYEQYF. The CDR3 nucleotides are TGTGCCAGCAGCTTCAGTTGGGGACTAGCGGGAGTGGGCTCCTACGAGCAGTACTTC.

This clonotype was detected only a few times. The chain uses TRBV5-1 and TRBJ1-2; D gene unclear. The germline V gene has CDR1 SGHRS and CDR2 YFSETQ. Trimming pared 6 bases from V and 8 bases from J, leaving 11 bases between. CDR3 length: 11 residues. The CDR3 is CASTDARGYTF. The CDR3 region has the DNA TGCGCCAGCACCGATGCGCGGGGCTACACCTTC. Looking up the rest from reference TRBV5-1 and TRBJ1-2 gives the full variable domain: KAGVTQTPRYLIKTRGQQVTLSCSPISGHRSVSWYQQTPGQGLQFLFEYFSETQRNKGNFPGRFSGRQFSNSRSEMNVSTLELGDSALYLCASTDARGYTFGSGTRLTVV.